This paragraph covers one T cell receptor (beta chain) sequence. The antigen is undetermined. CDR1 is SGHTA, CDR2 FQGTGA, per germline. The CDR3 runs 12 residues. V lost 6 bases and J lost 4, with 6 bases in between. This entry is derived from a study of T cell responses to AZD1222 COVID-19 vaccine. Overall study context: Second doses were pooled across both intervals (about 4 or about 12 weeks). Overall study findings and caveats: Clonal diversity was possibly underestimated, and the donors were mostly white British, with more females. Repertoires in all cases were sampled only once the peak T cell response had passed. Two AZD1222 doses significantly raised spike-specific TCR breadth and depth over controls.

The method was immunoSEQ multiplex PCR; TCRdb's version includes in-frame clones alone and lacks a portion of them. Among some 130,000 clones, about 92% were seen once, and the ten largest hold over 7.5%. Specimen: peripheral blood, collected on day 0 of AZD1222 vaccination. The clonotype originates from an adult in good health. The chain uses TRBV7-3 and TRBJ2-2, with D unresolved. The CDR3 loop reads CASRHPTGELFF. The CDR3 DNA reads TGTGCCAGCAGACACCCCACCGGGGAGCTGTTTTTT.